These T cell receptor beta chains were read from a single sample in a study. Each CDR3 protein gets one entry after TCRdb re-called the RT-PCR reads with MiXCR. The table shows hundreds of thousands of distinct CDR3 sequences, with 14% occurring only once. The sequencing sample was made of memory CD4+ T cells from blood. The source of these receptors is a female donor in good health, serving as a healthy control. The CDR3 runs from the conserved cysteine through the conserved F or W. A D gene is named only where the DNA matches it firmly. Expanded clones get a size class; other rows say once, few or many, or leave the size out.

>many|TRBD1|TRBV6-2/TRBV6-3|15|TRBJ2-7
TGTGCCAGCAGTTACCCGGGGACAGGTTCCTACGAGCAGTACTTC
CASSYPGTGSYEQYF
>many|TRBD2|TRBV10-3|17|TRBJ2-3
TGTGCCATCAGTGCTACTACAGCGGGAGGGCCTACAGATACGCAGTATTTT
CAISATTAGGPTDTQYF
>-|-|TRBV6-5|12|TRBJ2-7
TGTGCCAGCGGCCGGAGTAGGTACGAGCAGTACTTC
CASGRSRYEQYF
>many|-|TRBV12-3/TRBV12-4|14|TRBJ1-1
TGTGCCAGCAGCCCCGGGACGGACGACACTGAAGCTTTCTTT
CASSPGTDDTEAFF
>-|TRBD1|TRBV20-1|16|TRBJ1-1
TGCAGTGCTAGAGTGTGGGGGGACAGGGCCGTCACTGAAGCTTTCTTT
CSARVWGDRAVTEAFF
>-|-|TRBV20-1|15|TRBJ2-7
TGCAGTGCCCAACGGCAGGGGAGTTTCGTGAACGAGCAGTACTTC
CSAQRQGSFVNEQYF
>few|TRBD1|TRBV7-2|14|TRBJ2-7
TGTGCCAGCAGCATGGGACAGGCATCCTACGAGCAGTACTTC
CASSMGQASYEQYF
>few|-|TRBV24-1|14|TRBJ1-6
TGTGCCACCTGTGCGACAGGACCTAATTCACCCCTCCACTTT
CATCATGPNSPLHF
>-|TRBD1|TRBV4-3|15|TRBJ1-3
TGCGCCAGCAGCCTCCTTCCGGGACAGGGAAACACCATATATTTT
CASSLLPGQGNTIYF
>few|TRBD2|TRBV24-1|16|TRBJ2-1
TGTGCCACCAGTGATGAAGGAGCGGGAGGATTTATTGAGCAGTTCTTC
CATSDEGAGGFIEQFF
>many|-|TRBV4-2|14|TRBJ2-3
TGTGCCAGCAGCCAAGGAGCCCCTAGGGATACGCAGTATTTT
CASSQGAPRDTQYF
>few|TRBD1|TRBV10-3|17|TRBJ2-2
TGTGCCATCGGGGGACAGGGGGTAAACGCGAACACCGGGGAGCTGTTTTTT
CAIGGQGVNANTGELFF
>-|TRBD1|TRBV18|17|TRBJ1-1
TGTGCCAGCTCACCCCCGGGACAGGGGGTTACTATCACTGAAGCTTTCTTT
CASSPPGQGVTITEAFF
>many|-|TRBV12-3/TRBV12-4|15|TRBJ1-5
TGTGCCAGCAGAGCCGACCAGGGCGGCAATCAGCCCCAGCATTTT
CASRADQGGNQPQHF
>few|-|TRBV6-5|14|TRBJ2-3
TGTGCCAGCAGTTGGACGGGTCCAGGGGCTACGCAGTATTTT
CASSWTGPGATQYF
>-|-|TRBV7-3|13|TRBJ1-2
TGTGCCAGCAGCCCGCGGGGGGGGCACGGCTACACCTTC
CASSPRGGHGYTF
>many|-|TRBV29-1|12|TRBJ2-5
TGCAGCGGGGGGGGCCGGGAAGAGACCCAGTACTTC
CSGGGREETQYF
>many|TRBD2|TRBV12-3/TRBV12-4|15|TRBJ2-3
TGTGCCAGCAGAGGACTAGCGGGGGGTACAGATACGCAGTATTTT
CASRGLAGGTDTQYF
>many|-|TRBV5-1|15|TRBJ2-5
TGCGCCAGCAGCTTGGCCGGAGGGGACGGAGAGACCCAGTACTTC
CASSLAGGDGETQYF
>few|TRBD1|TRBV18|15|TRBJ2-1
TGTGCCAGCTCAAACACAGGGGGCTGGGACAATGAGCAGTTCTTC
CASSNTGGWDNEQFF
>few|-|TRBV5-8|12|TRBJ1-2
TGTGCCAGCAGCTTGGCCATAGGTGGCTACACCTTC
CASSLAIGGYTF
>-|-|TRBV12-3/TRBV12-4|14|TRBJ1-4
TGTGCCAGCAGTTTTCGGGACTTAAATGAAAAACTGTTTTTT
CASSFRDLNEKLFF
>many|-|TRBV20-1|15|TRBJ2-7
TGCAGTGCTAATTCTTATCGGAGGGCCCCTGACGAGCAGTACTTC
CSANSYRRAPDEQYF
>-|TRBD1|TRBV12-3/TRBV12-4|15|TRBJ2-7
TGTGCCAGCAGTTTATCGAGACAGGGGGCAATCGAGCAGTACTTC
CASSLSRQGAIEQYF
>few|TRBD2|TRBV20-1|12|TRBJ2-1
TGCAGTGCGGACCGGGGGGGCATAGAGCAGTTCTTC
CSADRGGIEQFF
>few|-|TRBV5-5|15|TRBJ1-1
TGTGCCAGCAGCTTTAACGGGCCGGCCGACACTGAAGCTTTCTTT
CASSFNGPADTEAFF
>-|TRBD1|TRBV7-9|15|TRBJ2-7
TGTGCCAGCAGCCCTGGACAGGGATTATTCTACGAGCAGTACTTC
CASSPGQGLFYEQYF
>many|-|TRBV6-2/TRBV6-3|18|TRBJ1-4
TGTGCCAGCAGTCTACAGGGAAGCTCTCCGATGGGTGGTGAAAAACTGTTTTTT
CASSLQGSSPMGGEKLFF
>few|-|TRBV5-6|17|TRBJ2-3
TGTGCCAGCAGTCTGCTTGGGGGTACAGTCGGCACAGATACGCAGTATTTT
CASSLLGGTVGTDTQYF
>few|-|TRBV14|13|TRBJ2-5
TGTGCCAGCAGCCAACGGCATCAAGAGACCCAGTACTTC
CASSQRHQETQYF
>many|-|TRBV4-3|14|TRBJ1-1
TGCGCCAGCAGCCGAGGGGGGGGGAACACTGAAGCTTTCTTT
CASSRGGGNTEAFF
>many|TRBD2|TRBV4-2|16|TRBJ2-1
TGTGCCAGCAGCCAAGATACTGCGGGAGGAGGCGATGAGCAGTTCTTC
CASSQDTAGGGDEQFF
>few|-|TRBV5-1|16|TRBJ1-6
TGCGCCAGCAGCTTGGCCCAGGGACGGGGTAATTCACCCCTCCACTTT
CASSLAQGRGNSPLHF
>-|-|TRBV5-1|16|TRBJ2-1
TGCGCCAGCAGCCCGGGGGCGAGGGGCTCCTACAATGAGCAGTTCTTC
CASSPGARGSYNEQFF
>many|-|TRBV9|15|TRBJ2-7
TGTGCCAGCAGCACCCGATCGACAGAAACCTACGAGCAGTACTTC
CASSTRSTETYEQYF
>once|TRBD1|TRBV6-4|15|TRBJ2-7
TGTGCCAGCAGCTTGGCGGGGACAGGGAAAGACGAGCAGTACTTC
CASSLAGTGKDEQYF
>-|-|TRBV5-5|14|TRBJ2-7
TGTGCCAGCAGCTTAGACTGGATGACCTACGAGCAGTACTTC
CASSLDWMTYEQYF
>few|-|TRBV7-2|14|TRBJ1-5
TGTGCCAGCAGCTTTGGCTATAGCAATCAGCCCCAGCATTTT
CASSFGYSNQPQHF
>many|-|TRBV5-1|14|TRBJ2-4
TGCGCCAGCAGCCCCGAGGCCAGGGAGGACATTCAGTACTTC
CASSPEAREDIQYF
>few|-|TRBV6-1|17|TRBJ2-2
TGTGCCAGCAGTGACACCCCGTCTACGATCCTACTGAGGGAGCTGTTTTTT
CASSDTPSTILLRELFF
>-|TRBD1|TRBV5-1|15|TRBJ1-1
TGCGCCAGCAGCCGGACAGGAGGTCTGAACGCTGAAGCTTTCTTT
CASSRTGGLNAEAFF
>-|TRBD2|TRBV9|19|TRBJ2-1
TGTGCCAGCAGCGTAGGTCTAGCGGGAGCGGTCCCCTCCTACAATGAGCAGTTCTTC
CASSVGLAGAVPSYNEQFF
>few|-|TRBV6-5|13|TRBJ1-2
TGTGCCAGCAGTGGTGCAGGGAGAAGGGGCTACACCTTC
CASSGAGRRGYTF
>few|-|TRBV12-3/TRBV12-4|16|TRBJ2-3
TGTGCCAGCAGTTTACCCCATAGCGGCTACACAGATACGCAGTATTTT
CASSLPHSGYTDTQYF
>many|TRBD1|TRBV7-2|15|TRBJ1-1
TGTGCCAGCAGCCCCTCTTGGGGACAGGGCACTGAAGCTTTCTTT
CASSPSWGQGTEAFF
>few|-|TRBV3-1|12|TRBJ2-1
TGTGCCAGCAGCAAGACGGAAAATGAGCAGTTCTTC
CASSKTENEQFF
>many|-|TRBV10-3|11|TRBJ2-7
TGTGCCGCTACAAACCTGTACGAGCAGTACTTC
CAATNLYEQYF
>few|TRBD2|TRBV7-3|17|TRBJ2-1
TGTGCCAGCAGCCAAAATAGCGGGGGGGTGTCCTACAATGAGCAGTTCTTC
CASSQNSGGVSYNEQFF
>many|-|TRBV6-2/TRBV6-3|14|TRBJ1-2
TGTGCCAGCAGTTACAGCCTGGGACTCTATGGCTACACCTTC
CASSYSLGLYGYTF